The clone carrying this T cell receptor beta chain was seen a handful of times. These data belong to a study of T-cell reconstitution after alpha-beta-depleted transplantation in children. It was with unique molecular identifiers that the TCRbeta library was prepared. TCRdb ran MiXCR on the PCR reads and lists one entry per CDR3 protein. The sample has approximately 400,000 distinct CDR3 sequences; roughly 11% are singletons. V lost 5 bases and J 3 bases, leaving 8 bases between the germline ends. Germline CDR1 is LNHNV and CDR2 is YYDKDF (reference sequence). The CDR3 spans 13 residues. This sample comprised PBMCs from the stem cell graft donor, obtained from the stem cell graft. The sequence was collected from a human donor who donated a stem cell graft to a child with acute myeloid leukemia. The chain links TRBV15 to TRBJ1-3; D perhaps matches TRBD1 (6 bases). The CDR3 DNA reads as TGTGCCACCAGCGGACAGTATGGAAACACCATATATTTT. Protein sequence: CATSGQYGNTIYF.